A single TCR beta chain is shown here with its context. The antigen is undetermined. The source of the sample is a study of regulatory dendritic cells for organ transplantation. Study-level findings and limits: Among resting subsets, memory CD8+ cells contained the most alloreactive clonotypes. Memory CD8+ clonal expansion seemed more limited with regulatory than mature dendritic cells.

CDR3 length: 13 residues. Germline CDR1 reads MNHEY; CDR2 reads SVGAGI. The V gene lost 7 bases and the J gene lost 1 base, with 10 bases spanning the gap. Sequenced by immunoSEQ multiplex PCR; TCRdb stores in-frame clones only, minus some. The sample has approximately 28,000 clones, roughly 84% seen once. The sequencing sample was made of naive CD8+ T cells from blood. Documented subset: CD45RA+ naive T cells. The TCR was taken from a human donor in good health. This chain uses TRBV6-5 with TRBJ1-2; no firm D call. The CDR3 region is CASKGANNYGYTF. Written as DNA, the CDR3 is TGTGCCAGCAAGGGAGCGAATAACTATGGCTACACCTTC.